What follows are 30 T cell receptor beta chains derived from one specimen sequenced in a study of STAT3 mutations in large granular lymphocyte leukemia. Whole-study results and caveats: In T-cell large granular lymphocyte leukemia, about half of patients showed multiple immunodominant subclonotypes.

Clones were sequenced by immunoSEQ multiplex PCR, and TCRdb holds only the in-frame ones, with some missing. The repertoire holds under 20,000 clones, with 80% to 95% as singletons. Their cognate antigens are unknown. Specimen: peripheral blood mononuclear cells. The origin of the receptors is a woman aged 50 to 60 with T-cell large granular lymphocyte leukemia. Some clones in this sample may be carry-over from other donors' samples.

The chain combines TRBV11-2 with TRBJ2-7, with TRBD1 identical over 7 bases. This CDR3 is 14 amino acids long. Trimming at V came to 8 bases and at J to 5 bases, leaving 12 bases not matched to a gene. Germline V gene lookup returns CDR1 SGHAT and CDR2 FQNNGV. CDR3 loop: CASRVWAGGNEQYF. Here the CDR3 DNA reads TGTGCCAGCCGCGTTTGGGCAGGGGGAAACGAGCAGTACTTC.

The rearrangement joins TRBV15 to TRBJ2-1; no reliable D call. The CDR3 runs 14 residues. With 3 bases removed from V and 11 bases from J, the gap between germline ends came to 17 bases. Germline CDR1 is LNHNV and CDR2 is YYDKDF (reference sequence). The chain's CDR3 is CATSRGAVAAQQFF. The CDR3 coding sequence is TGTGCCACCAGCAGGGGTGCGGTCGCGGCTCAGCAGTTCTTC.

V and J are TRBV18 and TRBJ1-2; tentative D call: TRBD1 (6 bases). Per the germline V gene, CDR1 is KGHSH and CDR2 is LQKENI. The ends were cut back, 0 bases at V and 5 bases at J, with 19 bases in the middle. This CDR3 contains 17 residues. CDR3 DNA sequence: TGTGCCAGCTCACCACCCGCCGGGGGGCGGACGGGGTATGGCTACACCTTC. It is translated as CASSPPAGGRTGYGYTF.

The chain couples TRBV29-1 to TRBJ1-1; TRBD1 matches 7 bases. Germline V gene lookup returns CDR1 SQVTM and CDR2 ANQGSEA. V shed 4 bases and J 2 bases; nucleotides not matched to a gene: 1. CDR3 size: 12 residues. The CDR3 sequence is CSVGTGNTEAFF. The CDR3 region has the DNA TGCAGCGTTGGGACAGGAAACACTGAAGCTTTCTTT.

The chain links TRBV28 to TRBJ1-1; D not certain. Germline-derived CDR1 and CDR2 are MDHEN and SYDVKM. This CDR3 is built from 13 residues. V lost 5 bases and J lost 10, with 17 bases in between. The CDR3 DNA sequence: TGTGCCAGCAGTCCCCTATCCGTCTGGCGAGCTTTCTTT. Its protein product is CASSPLSVWRAFF.

This rearrangement joins TRBV7-2 to TRBJ2-1; 8 nucleotides line up with TRBD1. This CDR3 region has 14 residues. The germline V gene has CDR1 SGHTA and CDR2 FQGNSA. V lost 3 bases, J lost 10 bases, and 8 bases stayed unmatched. The CDR3: CASSLAGGDHEQFF. CDR3 nucleotide sequence: TGTGCCAGCAGCTTGGCAGGGGGCGATCACGAGCAGTTCTTC.

This chain links TRBV4-3 with TRBJ2-6, with D hard to call. Germline CDR1 and CDR2: LGHNA and YSLEER. V lost 1 base, J lost 0 bases, and 10 bases lay in between. CDR3 length: 17 amino acids. The CDR3 loop is CASSQVGSSSGANVLTF. As DNA, the CDR3 is TGCGCCAGCAGCCAAGTGGGTAGCTCCTCTGGGGCCAACGTCCTGACTTTC.

The chain has TRBV5-1 and TRBJ2-7; 8 bases line up with TRBD1. CDR1 SGHRS and CDR2 YFSETQ come from the germline V gene. The ends lost 4 bases at V and 6 bases at J; junction bases unmatched: 3. The CDR3 runs 12 residues. The CDR3 spells CASSQGAGEQYF. CDR3 DNA sequence: TGCGCCAGCAGCCAGGGGGCGGGCGAGCAGTACTTC.

The J gene is TRBJ1-1, the V gene TRBV5-1; TRBD1 agrees at 8 bases. The germline CDR1 and CDR2 sequences are SGHRS and YFSETQ. There are 15 residues in the CDR3. The junction had 2 bases not matched to a gene; V was cut back by 1 base and J by 0 bases. The CDR3 sequence: CASSLSRGLNTEAFF. CDR3 nucleotides: TGCGCCAGCAGCTTGTCCAGGGGGCTGAACACTGAAGCTTTCTTT.

This clone was seen just once. V gene TRBV19 combines with J gene TRBJ1-5; tentatively, D is TRBD1 (5 bases). This CDR3 contains 16 residues. V was cut by 5 bases and J by 2 bases, with 16 bases left in between. In germline, CDR1 is LNHDA, CDR2 SQIVND (reference sequence). The CDR3 is CASSGGQQYGNQPQHF. The DNA for the CDR3 is TGTGCCAGTAGTGGGGGTCAACAGTACGGCAATCAGCCCCAGCATTTT.

The chain links TRBV27 to TRBJ2-7, with 10 bases fitting TRBD2. This CDR3 spans 14 amino acids. The junction had 8 bases not matched to a gene; V was cut back by 7 bases and J by 5 bases. Per the germline V gene, CDR1 is MNHEY and CDR2 is SMNVEV (reference sequence). In DNA form, the CDR3 reads TGTGCCAGCAACTCGCGGCTAGCGGGAGACGAGCAGTACTTC. It encodes CASNSRLAGDEQYF.

In nucleotides, the CDR3 is TGTGCCTGCTCAACAGGGGGCTATGGCTACACCTTC. Residues: CACSTGGYGYTF. This rearrangement joins TRBV30 to TRBJ1-2, with TRBD1 matching over 8 bases. V lost 6 bases to trimming and J lost 4 bases; unmatched junction nucleotides: 4. Germline values: CDR1 GTSNPN, CDR2 SVGIG (reference sequence). The CDR3 totals 12 residues.

The V gene is TRBV15, the J gene TRBJ1-1; 8 bases fit TRBD1. V shed 0 bases and J 5 bases; nucleotides not matched to a gene: 8. Germline-derived CDR1 and CDR2 are LNHNV and YYDKDF (reference sequence). The CDR3 length is 16 residues. The CDR3 sequence is CATSRDGSGGGTEAFF. DNA of the CDR3: TGTGCCACCAGCAGAGATGGGTCAGGGGGCGGGACTGAAGCTTTCTTT. Based on the CDR3 plus reference TRBV15 and TRBJ1-1, the full variable domain is DAMVIQNPRYQVTQFGKPVTLSCSQTLNHNVMYWYQQKSSQAPKLLFHYYDKDFNNEADTPDNFQSRRPNTSFCFLDIRSPGLGDTAMYLCATSRDGSGGGTEAFFGQGTRLTVV.

The chain couples TRBV5-1 to TRBJ2-3; weak D call: TRBD1 (5 bases). CDR1 SGHRS and CDR2 YFSETQ come from the germline V gene. The CDR3 is 14 residues long. Deletions cut 0 bases from V and 9 bases from J, with 14 bases between. The CDR3 loop is CASSLEGAGTTQYF. Written as DNA, the CDR3 is TGCGCCAGCAGCTTGGAAGGGGCCGGCACCACGCAGTATTTT.

The rearrangement links TRBV4-2 to TRBJ2-6; D is ambiguous. Germline V gene lookup returns CDR1 LGHNA and CDR2 YNFKEQ. Trimming pared 5 bases from V and 3 bases from J, leaving 8 bases between. The CDR3 is 14 residues long. The CDR3 DNA reads as TGTGCCAGCAGCTTCGGAGTTGGGGCCAACGTCCTGACTTTC. Amino acids: CASSFGVGANVLTF.

J is TRBJ1-3 and V is TRBV6-5; no reliable D call. Deletions cut 7 bases from V and 8 bases from J, with 9 bases between. Per germline, CDR1 MNHEY and CDR2 SVGAGI. The CDR3 runs 11 residues. CDR3 sequence (DNA): TGTGCCAGCACCCAGGCAGACACCATATATTTT. It specifies CASTQADTIYF.

The chain joins TRBV5-4 to TRBJ2-2; perhaps TRBD2 as D (6 bases). Germline values: CDR1 SGHNT, CDR2 YYREEE (reference sequence). The CDR3 spans 17 residues. Trimming cost V 0 bases and J 7 bases, with 19 bases left between them. This CDR3 is CASSLEKGGVLSGELFF. The CDR3 region has the DNA TGTGCCAGCAGCTTGGAAAAGGGCGGGGTGTTGAGCGGGGAGCTGTTTTTT.

The V and J genes are TRBV5-6 and TRBJ2-1; D may match TRBD1 or TRBD2 (5 bases each). The CDR3 is 16 amino acids. Looked up from germline, CDR1 is SGHDT and CDR2 is YYEEEE. Trimming took off 4 bases at V and 0 bases at J, with 14 bases between the two ends. CDR3 DNA sequence: TGTGCCAGCAGCCGGTTTGCAGGGAGCTCCTACAATGAGCAGTTCTTC. Its protein is CASSRFAGSSYNEQFF.

This clone was recorded only once. The chain links TRBV5-1 to TRBJ2-1, with 9 nucleotides matching TRBD2. The V gene end was trimmed by 1 base and the J gene end by 8 bases; junction bases not matched to a gene: 10. This CDR3 region has 16 residues. The germline V gene encodes CDR1 SGHRS and CDR2 YFSETQ. In DNA, the CDR3 is TGCGCCAGCAGCTTGTTGGCGGGAGGGCAAGGCGATGAGCAGTTCTTC. It translates to CASSLLAGGQGDEQFF.

The CDR3 region has the DNA TGTGCCAGCAGGCAGGATGCTAGCGGGATCTACGAGCAGTACTTC. Its protein product is CASRQDASGIYEQYF. The chain uses TRBV7-2 and TRBJ2-7; TRBD2 agrees at 9 bases. V was pared by 6 bases and J by 3 bases, with 9 bases of the junction left unmatched. Germline CDR1 and CDR2: SGHTA and FQGNSA. The CDR3 has 15 residues. The full variable domain, in which reference TRBV7-2 and TRBJ2-7 provide the parts outside the CDR3, is GAGVSQSPSNKVTEKGKDVELRCDPISGHTALYWYRQSLGQGLEFLIYFQGNSAPDKSGLPSDRFSAERTGGSVSTLTIQRTQQEDSAVYLCASRQDASGIYEQYFGPGTRLTVT.

The CDR3, as DNA: TGTGCCAGCAGCTTAAGTCCAGGGGCACATTCCTCCTATGGCTACACCTTC. This sequence encodes CASSLSPGAHSSYGYTF. The chain recombines TRBV7-2 with TRBJ1-2; tentative D call: TRBD1 (6 bases). The V end lost 2 bases, the J end lost 4 bases, and 20 bases lay between the germline ends. The CDR3 has 17 residues. Germline assignment: CDR1 SGHTA and CDR2 FQGNSA.

The CDR3 region is CASSLTNRATYEQYF. As DNA, the CDR3 is TGTGCCAGCAGCTTGACCAACAGGGCCACCTACGAGCAGTACTTC. The rearrangement joins TRBV5-4 to TRBJ2-7, with D tentatively TRBD1 (6 bases). CDR3 size: 15 residues. Germline V lookup: CDR1 SGHNT, CDR2 YYREEE (reference sequence). Between the trimmed V and J ends, which lost 1 base and 2 bases, there was a span of 13 bases.

This chain links TRBV9 with TRBJ1-5, with D perhaps TRBD1 (5 bases). This CDR3 contains 16 residues. Between the trimmed V and J ends, which lost 0 bases and 2 bases, there was a span of 12 bases. Looked up from germline, CDR1 is SGDLS and CDR2 is YYNGEE. The CDR3, as DNA: TGTGCCAGCAGCGTAGAAGGGGCGTGGGGCAATCAGCCCCAGCATTTT. This translates into CASSVEGAWGNQPQHF.

The chain couples TRBV28 to TRBJ1-1; no reliable D call. V was cut by 3 bases and J by 6 bases, with 11 bases left in between. This CDR3 is 13 amino acids long. CDR1 is MDHEN and CDR2 is SYDVKM in the germline V gene. The CDR3 DNA sequence: TGTGCCAGCAGTTTTTATAGGGTATCTGAAGCTTTCTTT. Protein sequence: CASSFYRVSEAFF. Full variable domain (rest looked up from reference TRBV28 and TRBJ1-1): DVKVTQSSRYLVKRTGEKVFLECVQDMDHENMFWYRQDPGLGLRLIYFSYDVKMKEKGDIPEGYSVSREKKERFSLILESASTNQTSMYLCASSFYRVSEAFFGQGTRLTVV.

The chain joins TRBV7-2 to TRBJ2-7; D is tentatively TRBD1 or TRBD2 (5 bases each). Germline V CDR1 and CDR2: SGHTA, FQGNSA. Trimming left V 5 bases short and J 0 bases short, with 14 bases between. This CDR3 has 15 amino acids. The CDR3 bases are TGTGCCAGCAGCGCCGGGACGCGGAGCTCCTACGAGCAGTACTTC. Translating it yields CASSAGTRSSYEQYF.

V usage is TRBV27 and J usage is TRBJ2-3, with D maybe TRBD2 (6 bases). The CDR3 runs 13 residues. Germline assignment: CDR1 MNHEY and CDR2 SMNVEV (reference sequence). V was cut by 8 bases and J by 2 bases, with 11 bases left in between. The DNA of the CDR3 is TGTGCCAGCCGCGGGGTGGCCACAGATACGCAGTATTTT. This encodes CASRGVATDTQYF.

The chain has TRBV6-5 and TRBJ2-1, with 8 bases aligning to TRBD2. The CDR3 totals 15 residues. V dropped 2 bases and J dropped 7; count of bases not matched to a gene: 7. Germline V gene lookup returns CDR1 MNHEY and CDR2 SVGAGI. This chain's CDR3 is CASSYGAGVNNEQFF. CDR3 in DNA: TGTGCCAGCAGTTACGGAGCGGGAGTAAATAATGAGCAGTTCTTC.

J is TRBJ2-7 and V is TRBV5-6; 15 bases fit TRBD2. V was clipped by 4 bases and J by 1 base; unmatched bases: 3. The germline V gene has CDR1 SGHDT and CDR2 YYEEEE. This CDR3 comprises 16 residues. Here the CDR3 DNA reads TGTGCCAGCAGCGGGACTAGCGGGAGGCATTCCTACGAGCAGTACTTC. Amino acids: CASSGTSGRHSYEQYF. Looking up the rest from reference TRBV5-6 and TRBJ2-7 gives the full variable domain: DAGVTQSPTHLIKTRGQQVTLRCSPKSGHDTVSWYQQALGQGPQFIFQYYEEEERQRGNFPDRFSGHQFPNYSSELNVNALLLGDSALYLCASSGTSGRHSYEQYFGPGTRLTVT.

The chain links TRBV9 to TRBJ2-3; perhaps TRBD1 as D (6 bases). Germline V gene lookup returns CDR1 SGDLS and CDR2 YYNGEE. Trimming pared 2 bases from V and 8 bases from J, leaving 15 bases between. The CDR3 extends over 14 amino acids. The CDR3 is CASSVVQGQSTQYF. CDR3 bases: TGTGCCAGCAGCGTCGTCCAAGGACAGTCTACGCAGTATTTT. Full variable domain (remainder filled in from reference TRBV9 and TRBJ2-3): DSGVTQTPKHLITATGQRVTLRCSPRSGDLSVYWYQQSLDQGLQFLIQYYNGEERAKGNILERFSAQQFPDLHSELNLSSLELGDSALYFCASSVVQGQSTQYFGPGTRLTVL.

The genes are TRBV28 and TRBJ1-5; D possibly corresponds to TRBD1 (5 bases). This CDR3 spans 15 amino acids. V lost 5 bases, J lost 1 base, and 12 bases lay in between. CDR1 and CDR2 from the germline V gene are MDHEN and SYDVKM. The CDR3 nucleotides read TGTGCCAGCAGTACTCACGGGGGGAGCAATCAGCCCCAGCATTTT. This translates into CASSTHGGSNQPQHF.